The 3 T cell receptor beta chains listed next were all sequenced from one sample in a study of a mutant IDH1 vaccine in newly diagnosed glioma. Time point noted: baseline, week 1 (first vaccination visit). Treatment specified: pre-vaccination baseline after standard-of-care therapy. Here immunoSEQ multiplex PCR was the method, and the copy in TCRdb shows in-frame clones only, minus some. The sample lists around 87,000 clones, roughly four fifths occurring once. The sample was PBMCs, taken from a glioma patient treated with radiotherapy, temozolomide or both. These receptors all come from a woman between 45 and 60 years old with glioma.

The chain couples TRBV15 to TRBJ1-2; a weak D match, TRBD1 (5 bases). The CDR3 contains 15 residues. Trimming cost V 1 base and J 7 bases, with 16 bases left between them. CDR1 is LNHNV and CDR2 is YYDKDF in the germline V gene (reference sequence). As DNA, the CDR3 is TGTGCCACCAGCAGAGGGGGGTTGGTGGGCTCTGGCTACACCTTC. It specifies CATSRGGLVGSGYTF.

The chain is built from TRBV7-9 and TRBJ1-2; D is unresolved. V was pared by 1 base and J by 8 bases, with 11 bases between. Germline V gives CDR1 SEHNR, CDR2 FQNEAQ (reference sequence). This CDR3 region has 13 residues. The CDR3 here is CASSLGTASGYTF. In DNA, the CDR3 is TGTGCCAGCAGCTTAGGAACGGCATCAGGCTACACCTTC. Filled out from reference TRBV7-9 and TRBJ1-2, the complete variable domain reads DTGVSQNPRHKITKRGQNVTFRCDPISEHNRLYWYRQTLGQGPEFLTYFQNEAQLEKSRLLSDRFSAERPKGSFSTLEIQRTEQGDSAMYLCASSLGTASGYTFGSGTRLTVV.

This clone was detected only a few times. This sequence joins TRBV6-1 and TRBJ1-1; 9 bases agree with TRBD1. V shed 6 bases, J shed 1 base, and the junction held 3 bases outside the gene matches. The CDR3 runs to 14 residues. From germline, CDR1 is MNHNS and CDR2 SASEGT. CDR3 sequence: CASSLTGGNTEAFF. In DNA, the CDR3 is TGTGCCAGCAGCCTGACAGGGGGGAACACTGAAGCTTTCTTT.